The subject of this entry is one TCR beta chain. Profiling relied on immunoSEQ multiplex PCR, and the TCRdb table lists in-frame clones only, not all of them. The repertoire consists of under 95,000 clones, with 84% occurring once and the leading ten covering more than 12%. This specimen belongs to a study of control samples from healthy donors and cancer patients. In germline, CDR1 is MDHEN, CDR2 SYDVKM. V lost 1 base and J lost 2, with 11 bases in between. This CDR3 has 15 residues. Sequenced input: blood. The chain carries TRBV28 and TRBJ1-2; possibly TRBD1 for D (5 bases). The clonotype originates from a man in his fifties or sixties in good health. The CDR3 nucleotides read TGTGCCAGCAGTTTATCGGCGTCAGGGAACTATGGCTACACCTTC. This encodes CASSLSASGNYGYTF.